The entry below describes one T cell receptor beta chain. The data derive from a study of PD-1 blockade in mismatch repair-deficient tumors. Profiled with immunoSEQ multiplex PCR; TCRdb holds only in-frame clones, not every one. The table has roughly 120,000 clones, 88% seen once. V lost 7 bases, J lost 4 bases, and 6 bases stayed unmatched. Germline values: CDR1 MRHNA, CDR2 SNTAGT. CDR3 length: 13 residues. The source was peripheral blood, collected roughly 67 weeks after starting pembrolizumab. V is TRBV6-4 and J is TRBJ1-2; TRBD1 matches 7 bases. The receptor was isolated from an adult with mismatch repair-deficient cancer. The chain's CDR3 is CASNSTGCYGYTF. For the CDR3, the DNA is TGTGCCAGCAACTCGACAGGGTGCTATGGCTACACCTTC.